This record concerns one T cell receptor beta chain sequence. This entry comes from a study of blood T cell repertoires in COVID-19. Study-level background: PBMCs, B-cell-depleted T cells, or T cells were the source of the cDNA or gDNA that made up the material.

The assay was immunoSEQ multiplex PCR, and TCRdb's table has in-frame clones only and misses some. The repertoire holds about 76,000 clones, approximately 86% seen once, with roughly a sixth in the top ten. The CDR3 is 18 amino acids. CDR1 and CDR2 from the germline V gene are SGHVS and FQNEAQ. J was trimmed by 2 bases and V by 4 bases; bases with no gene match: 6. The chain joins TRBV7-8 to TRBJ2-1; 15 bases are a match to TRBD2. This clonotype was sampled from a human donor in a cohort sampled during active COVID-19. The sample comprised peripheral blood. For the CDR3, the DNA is TGTGCCAGCAGCTCTCCTGGACTAGCGGGGGGGCCCTACAATGAGCAGTTCTTC. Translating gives CASSSPGLAGGPYNEQFF.